These 5 T cell receptor beta chains were sequenced from one sample in a study of T cell repertoires in cytomegalovirus infection. One entry per CDR3 protein results from TCRdb running MiXCR on the reads. The data show about 150,000 distinct CDR3 sequences, over 15% seen once. Material: CD8+ T cells from PBMCs. The receptors originated from a human donor in good health (CMV status not recorded). Some clones in this sample may be carry-over from other donors' samples.

This clonotype showed up just a few times. The chain couples TRBV7-2 to TRBJ2-7; D not certain. V dropped 4 bases and J dropped 5 bases, with 9 bases sitting between them. This CDR3 contains 12 residues. In germline, CDR1 is SGHTA, CDR2 FQGNSA. The CDR3 sequence: CASSSQLNEQYF. The CDR3 DNA follows: TGTGCCAGCAGCTCCCAGTTAAACGAGCAGTACTTC.

This clonotype was counted between two and nine times. Germline and junction disagree at one end, which may indicate a read error. The chain joins TRBV2 to TRBJ2-7; 9 nucleotides line up with TRBD1. The CDR3 contains 18 residues. CDR1 is SNHLY, CDR2 FYNNEI, per germline. The DNA for the CDR3 is TGCGCCGTGGCTCCGGGACAGGGAGGTCGAGCGCCCTCCTACGAGCAGTACTTC. Translation: CAVAPGQGGRAPSYEQYF.

This clonotype was seen at least ten times. V usage is TRBV7-9 and J usage is TRBJ2-7; TRBD1 matches 7 bases. The CDR3 spans 15 residues. Trimming took 5 bases from V and 6 from J; bases not matched to a gene: 13. Germline V lookup: CDR1 SEHNR, CDR2 FQNEAQ (reference sequence). CDR3 sequence (DNA): TGTGCCAGCAGCCCCACAGGGGCGAAACCTGGCGAGCAGTACTTC. Translation: CASSPTGAKPGEQYF.

This clonotype was seen a handful of times. The chain uses TRBV6-2 or TRBV6-3 and TRBJ1-5; a possible D gene is TRBD1 (6 bases). The CDR3 contains 19 residues. V lost 0 bases and J 4 bases, leaving 22 bases between the germline ends. Germline V gene lookup returns CDR1 MNHEY and CDR2 SVGEGT. This CDR3 is CASSYSVVGGAVFNQPQHF. CDR3 DNA sequence: TGTGCCAGCAGTTACTCAGTCGTGGGGGGCGCGGTTTTTAATCAGCCCCAGCATTTT.

The J gene is TRBJ2-7, the V gene TRBV7-8; tentative D call: TRBD2 (6 bases). Germline V lookup: CDR1 SGHVS, CDR2 FQNEAQ. The CDR3 has 14 amino acids. V was cut by 8 bases and J by 2 bases, with 16 bases left in between. The CDR3 here is CASPYTGTAYEQYF. Written as DNA, the CDR3 is TGTGCCAGCCCCTACACGGGGACTGCCTACGAGCAGTACTTC.